This TCR beta chain was captured in a study of cytomegalovirus exposure and HLA in healthy donors. Study-wide results and caveats: Analysis was carried out at a later point, and it linked a missense DCLRE1C variant to TCR beta V- and J-gene trimming. TCR beta V segments were, for the most part, productive about 87% or about 30% of the time in an earlier analysis. In a later analysis, the majority of CMV-associated beta chains seemingly showed HLA restriction.

A remark on this clone: Antigen unknown.

The CDR3 runs 16 residues. The germline CDR1 and CDR2 sequences are SGHDT and YYEEEE. The ends lost 4 bases at V and 5 bases at J; junction bases unmatched: 9. PCR used 60 Vbeta primers and 13 Jbeta primers. Clones were sequenced by immunoSEQ multiplex PCR, and TCRdb holds only the in-frame ones, with some missing. The table has 250,000 to 300,000 clones, around 90% seen once. This chain uses TRBV5-6 with TRBJ1-4; 9 bases agree with TRBD1. The specimen sequenced was PBMCs. The receptor was isolated from a girl aged 2 to 9 in good health and CMV-seronegative. The CDR3 nucleotides read TGTGCCAGCAGCCAGGGACAGGGTGGTTCCAATGAAAAACTGTTTTTT. Amino acids: CASSQGQGGSNEKLFF.